This T cell receptor (beta chain) was captured by sequencing in a study of T cell changes during pregnancy in multiple sclerosis. Using immunoSEQ multiplex PCR, the repertoire was profiled, and TCRdb retains in-frame clones only, with some absent. Of 100,000 or so clones in the sample, approximately 93% were seen once. Germline V lookup: CDR1 SGHNT, CDR2 YYREEE (reference sequence). V was clipped by 4 bases and J by 2 bases, with 12 bases between them. CDR3 size: 14 residues. The starting material was peripheral blood, obtained after pregnancy. The sequence was obtained from a female donor in good health, enrolled as a control in a pregnancy study. J is TRBJ1-2 and V is TRBV5-4, with D perhaps matching TRBD1 (5 bases). Here the CDR3 reads CASSGASLNYGYTF. DNA of the CDR3: TGTGCCAGCAGCGGGGCGAGTTTAAACTATGGCTACACCTTC.